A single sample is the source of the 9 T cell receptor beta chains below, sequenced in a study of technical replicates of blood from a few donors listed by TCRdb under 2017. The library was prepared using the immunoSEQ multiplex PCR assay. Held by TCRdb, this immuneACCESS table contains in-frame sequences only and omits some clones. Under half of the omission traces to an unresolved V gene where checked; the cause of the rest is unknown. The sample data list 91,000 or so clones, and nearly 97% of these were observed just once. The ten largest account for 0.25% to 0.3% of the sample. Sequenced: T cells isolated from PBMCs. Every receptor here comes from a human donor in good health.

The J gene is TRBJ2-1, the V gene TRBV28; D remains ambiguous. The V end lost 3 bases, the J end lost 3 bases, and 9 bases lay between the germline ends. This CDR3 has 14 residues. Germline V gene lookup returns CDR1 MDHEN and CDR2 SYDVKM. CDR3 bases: TGTGCCAGCAGTTTTATAAGCTACTACAATGAGCAGTTCTTC. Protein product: CASSFISYYNEQFF.

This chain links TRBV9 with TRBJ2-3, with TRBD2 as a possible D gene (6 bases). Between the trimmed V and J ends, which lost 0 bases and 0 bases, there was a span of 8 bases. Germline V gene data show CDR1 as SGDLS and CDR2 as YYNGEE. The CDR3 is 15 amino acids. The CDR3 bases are TGTGCCAGCAGCGTAGCTGCGGGAAGCACAGATACGCAGTATTTT. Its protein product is CASSVAAGSTDTQYF.

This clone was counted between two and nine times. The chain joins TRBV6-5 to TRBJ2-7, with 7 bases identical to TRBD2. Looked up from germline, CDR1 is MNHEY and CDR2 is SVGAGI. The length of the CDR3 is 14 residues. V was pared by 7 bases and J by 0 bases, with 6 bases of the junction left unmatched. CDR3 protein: CASKREENSYEQYF. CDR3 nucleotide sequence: TGTGCCAGCAAGCGGGAAGAAAACTCCTACGAGCAGTACTTC.

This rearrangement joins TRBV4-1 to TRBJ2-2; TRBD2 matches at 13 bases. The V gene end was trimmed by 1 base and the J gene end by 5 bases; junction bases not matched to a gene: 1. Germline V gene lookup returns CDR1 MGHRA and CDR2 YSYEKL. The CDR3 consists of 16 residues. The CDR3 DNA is TGCGCCAGCAGCCAAGGGGGACTAGCGGGGACCGGGGAGCTGTTTTTT. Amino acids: CASSQGGLAGTGELFF.

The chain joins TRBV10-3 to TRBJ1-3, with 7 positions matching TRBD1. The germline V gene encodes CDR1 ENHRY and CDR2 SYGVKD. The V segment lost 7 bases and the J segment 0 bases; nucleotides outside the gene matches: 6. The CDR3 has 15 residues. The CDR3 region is CAITRTGDSGNTIYF. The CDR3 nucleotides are TGTGCCATCACCCGGACAGGAGACTCTGGAAACACCATATATTTT.

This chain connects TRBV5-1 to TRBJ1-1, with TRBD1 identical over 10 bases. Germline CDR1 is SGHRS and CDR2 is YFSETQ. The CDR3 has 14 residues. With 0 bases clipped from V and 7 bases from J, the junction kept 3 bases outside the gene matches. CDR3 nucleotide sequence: TGCGCCAGCAGCTTGGGACAGGGGGCAAATGAAGCTTTCTTT. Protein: CASSLGQGANEAFF.

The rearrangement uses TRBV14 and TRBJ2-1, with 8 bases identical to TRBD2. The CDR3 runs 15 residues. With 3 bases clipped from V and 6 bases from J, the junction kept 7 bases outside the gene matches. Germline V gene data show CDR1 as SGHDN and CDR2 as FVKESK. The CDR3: CASSQLGLASNEQFF. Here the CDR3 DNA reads TGTGCCAGCAGCCAGCTAGGACTAGCAAGCAATGAGCAGTTCTTC.

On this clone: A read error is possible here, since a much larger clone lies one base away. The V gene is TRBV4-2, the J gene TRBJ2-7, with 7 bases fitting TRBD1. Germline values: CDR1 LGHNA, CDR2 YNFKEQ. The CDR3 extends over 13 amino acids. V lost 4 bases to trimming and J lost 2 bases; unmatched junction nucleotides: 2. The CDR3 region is CASSPTGPYEQYF. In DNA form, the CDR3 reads TGTGCCAGCAGCCCGACAGGGCCCTACGAGCAGTACTTC.

The CDR3 is CASSFSYRGANQPQHF. Here the CDR3 DNA reads TGTGCCAGCAGCTTCTCGTACAGGGGTGCTAATCAGCCCCAGCATTTT. The V and J genes are TRBV7-2 and TRBJ1-5; 7 nucleotides match TRBD1. Germline CDR1 and CDR2: SGHTA and FQGNSA. The CDR3 covers 16 residues. V shed 3 bases, J shed 4 bases, and the junction held 9 bases outside the gene matches.